The rows below give T cell receptor beta chains drawn from one sample of a study of cytomegalovirus exposure and HLA in healthy donors. Clones were sequenced by immunoSEQ multiplex PCR, and TCRdb holds only the in-frame ones, with some missing. This table holds around 98,000 clones, over 60% found once. Source material: PBMCs. The receptors here all came from a human donor in good health. The CDR3 runs from the conserved cysteine through the conserved F or W. Clone size is not always given. Where it is, it says once, few, many or a class for expanded clones.

size,J,length,V,CDR3
once,TRBJ1-2,15,TRBV5-1,CASTPAPGTEYGYTF
NA,TRBJ1-3,19,TRBV5-1,CASSLAGQGPGRSGNTIYF
NA,TRBJ1-4,14,TRBV5-8,CASSLQGFNEKLFF
NA,TRBJ2-7,14,TRBV6-5,CASRAGGNQYEQYF
NA,TRBJ2-7,14,TRBV7-9,CASSLSGRTYEQYF
NA,TRBJ1-4,13,TRBV30,CAWSNDLREKLFF
NA,TRBJ2-1,16,TRBV4-2,CASSQGPPGYNNEQFF
few,TRBJ1-5,13,TRBV4-2,CASSLEGQQPQHF
NA,TRBJ2-5,15,TRBV11-2,CASSPTSGGHGSQYF
NA,TRBJ2-6,15,TRBV2,CASRFGSTGANVLTF
NA,TRBJ1-2,11,TRBV29-1,CSAATGYGYTF
NA,TRBJ2-1,15,TRBV9,CASSVASGGPWEQFF
NA,TRBJ2-1,13,TRBV7-2,CASLSLTYNEQFF
NA,TRBJ1-2,15,TRBV6-5,CASSPRAGTVYGYTF
NA,TRBJ2-1,15,TRBV19,CATRTSGTRPNEQFF
few,TRBJ1-5,14,TRBV6-6,CASMRTGDNQPQHF
many,TRBJ1-6,17,TRBV15,CATSRDWAGLQNSPLHF
NA,TRBJ2-6,17,TRBV19,CASNSGTEYSGANVLTF
NA,TRBJ2-3,15,TRBV7-2,CASSLMRGQGDTQYF
NA,TRBJ2-3,17,TRBV5-1,CASRLGLAGVGADTQYF
NA,TRBJ1-6,12,TRBV5-1,CASSVTGPPLHF
NA,TRBJ2-3,19,TRBV5-1,CASSLAGTGGTSPPDTQYF
NA,TRBJ1-1,17,TRBV6-1,CASSARTVASPGTEAFF
NA,TRBJ2-3,17,TRBV27,CASSLKPTSGSADTQYF